This is a list of T cell receptor beta chains from one sample in a study of identical twins. Each CDR3 protein is one row after TCRdb ran MiXCR on the 5' RACE reads. The sample lists roughly 250,000 distinct CDR3 sequences; around 6.6% were seen once. These same records also appear under a second study, on yellow fever vaccine responses in identical twins.

Sequencing was carried out using memory (CD45RO+) T cells sorted from blood. Receptor source: a woman younger than 30 in good health. Each CDR3 is given with its conserved first and last residue. The D gene is left open where the match is weak. Expanded clones get a size class; other rows say once, few or many, or leave the size out.

V gene	clone size	J gene	D gene	CDR3 protein	CDR3 DNA
TRBV20-1	few	TRBJ2-4	TRBD1	CSALDRGPAKNIQYF	TGCAGTGCTCTAGACAGGGGGCCCGCCAAAAACATTCAGTACTTC
TRBV7-2	many	TRBJ1-3	NA	CASSLALDLGGNTIYF	TGTGCCAGCAGCTTAGCCCTGGACTTGGGAGGAAACACCATATATTTT
TRBV11-2	many	TRBJ2-3	NA	CASKDTTSSTDTQYF	TGTGCCAGCAAGGACACAACCTCTAGCACAGATACGCAGTATTTT
TRBV7-2	few	TRBJ1-2	NA	CASSFTGYGYTF	TGTGCCAGCAGCTTTACGGGATATGGCTACACCTTC
TRBV10-3	few	TRBJ2-7	TRBD2	CAIRGTSGGSYEQYF	TGTGCCATCAGGGGGACTAGCGGAGGATCCTACGAGCAGTACTTC
TRBV28	many	TRBJ2-5	TRBD1	CASPSEDRGVSPGEETQYF	TGTGCCAGCCCCTCAGAAGACAGGGGGGTTTCTCCGGGTGAAGAGACCCAGTACTTC
TRBV20-1	many	TRBJ2-1	NA	CSARDGAVQYNEQFF	TGCAGTGCTAGAGATGGTGCTGTTCAATACAATGAGCAGTTCTTC
TRBV15	NA	TRBJ1-4	NA	CATSRDFGANEKLFF	TGTGCCACCAGCAGAGATTTCGGGGCTAATGAAAAACTGTTTTTT
TRBV15	NA	TRBJ2-5	TRBD1	CATSNTGGKETQYF	TGTGCCACCAGCAACACAGGGGGCAAAGAGACCCAGTACTTC
TRBV25-1	few	TRBJ2-5	TRBD1	CASSEQGQGAKGETQYF	TGTGCCAGCAGTGAACAGGGACAGGGGGCTAAGGGGGAGACCCAGTACTTC
TRBV12-3/TRBV12-4	few	TRBJ2-4	NA	CASSSDSGGRGILAKNIQYF	TGTGCCAGCAGTTCCGATAGCGGTGGAAGGGGGATTTTAGCCAAAAACATTCAGTACTTC
TRBV20-1	many	TRBJ2-5	TRBD2	CSAPGLTGGKETQYF	TGCAGTGCCCCCGGTTTGACGGGGGGGAAGGAGACCCAGTACTTC
TRBV7-8	many	TRBJ1-1	NA	CASSLGTYPTIMNTEAFF	TGTGCCAGCAGCTTAGGGACTTACCCAACTATAATGAACACTGAAGCTTTCTTT
TRBV6-2/TRBV6-3	NA	TRBJ2-2	NA	CASSYRETNAHTGELFF	TGTGCCAGCAGTTACCGGGAAACCAACGCCCACACCGGGGAGCTGTTTTTT
TRBV29-1	NA	TRBJ1-1	NA	CSVLGPPVFF	TGCAGCGTTCTAGGCCCCCCAGTTTTCTTT
TRBV21-1	few	TRBJ2-7	NA	CASSKAKTGLANYEQYF	TGTGCCAGCAGCAAAGCGAAGACGGGACTCGCCAACTACGAGCAGTACTTC
TRBV6-2/TRBV6-3	few	TRBJ2-1	NA	CASSFRQDYNEQFF	TGTGCCAGCAGTTTTAGACAGGACTACAATGAGCAGTTCTTC
TRBV15	NA	TRBJ2-5	TRBD1	CATSREGTGKGETQYF	TGTGCCACCAGCAGAGAAGGGACAGGGAAGGGAGAGACCCAGTACTTC
TRBV5-5	many	TRBJ2-3	NA	CASSLWTADTQYF	TGTGCCAGCAGCCTTTGGACGGCAGATACGCAGTATTTT
TRBV9	few	TRBJ2-2	TRBD1	CASSRDRSNTGELFF	TGTGCCAGCAGCCGGGACAGATCTAATACCGGGGAGCTGTTTTTT
TRBV5-1	NA	TRBJ2-3	TRBD2	CATRLAGVVSTDTQYF	TGCGCCACAAGACTAGCGGGAGTTGTTAGCACAGATACGCAGTATTTT
TRBV12-3/TRBV12-4	many	TRBJ2-7	NA	CASRWGDEQYF	TGTGCCAGCAGGTGGGGGGACGAGCAGTACTTC
TRBV12-3/TRBV12-4	many	TRBJ2-1	NA	CASRNRDTEFF	TGTGCCAGCAGGAACCGGGACACGGAGTTCTTC
TRBV24-1	many	TRBJ2-5	NA	CATSKGFQETQYF	TGTGCCACCAGTAAGGGGTTCCAAGAGACCCAGTACTTC